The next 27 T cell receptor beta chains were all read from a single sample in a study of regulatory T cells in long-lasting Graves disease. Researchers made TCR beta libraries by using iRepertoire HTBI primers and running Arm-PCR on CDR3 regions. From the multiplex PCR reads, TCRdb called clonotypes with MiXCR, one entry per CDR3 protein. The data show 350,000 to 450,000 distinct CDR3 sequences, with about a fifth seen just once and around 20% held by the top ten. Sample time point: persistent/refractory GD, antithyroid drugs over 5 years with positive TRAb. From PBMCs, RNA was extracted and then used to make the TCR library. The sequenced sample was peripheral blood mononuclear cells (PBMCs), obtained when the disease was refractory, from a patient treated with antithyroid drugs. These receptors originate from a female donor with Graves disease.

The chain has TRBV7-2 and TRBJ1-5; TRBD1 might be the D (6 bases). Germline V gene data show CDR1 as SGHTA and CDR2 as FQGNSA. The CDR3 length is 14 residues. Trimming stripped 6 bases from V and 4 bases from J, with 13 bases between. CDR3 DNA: TGTGCCAGCAGTTACCCCGGGACAAATCAGCCCCAGCATTTT. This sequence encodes CASSYPGTNQPQHF.

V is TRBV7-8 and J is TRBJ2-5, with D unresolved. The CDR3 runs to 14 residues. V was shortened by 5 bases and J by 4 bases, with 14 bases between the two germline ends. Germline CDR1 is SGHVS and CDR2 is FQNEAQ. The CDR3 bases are TGTGCCAGCAGCCCAAGCTGGGGAACAGAGACCCAGTACTTC. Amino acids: CASSPSWGTETQYF. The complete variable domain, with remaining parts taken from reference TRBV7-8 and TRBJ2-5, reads GAGVSQSPRYKVAKRGQDVALRCDPISGHVSLFWYQQALGQGPEFLTYFQNEAQLDKSGLPSDRFFAERPEGSVSTLKIQRTQQEDSAVYLCASSPSWGTETQYFGPGTRLLVL.

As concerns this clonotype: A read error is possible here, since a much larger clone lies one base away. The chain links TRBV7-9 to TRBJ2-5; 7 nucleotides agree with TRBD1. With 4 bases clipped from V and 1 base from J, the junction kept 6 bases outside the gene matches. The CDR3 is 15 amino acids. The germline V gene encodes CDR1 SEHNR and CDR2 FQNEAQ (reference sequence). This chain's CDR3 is CASSSWGQRQETQYF. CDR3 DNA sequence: TGTGCCAGCAGCTCATGGGGACAGCGCCAAGAGACCCAGTACTTC.

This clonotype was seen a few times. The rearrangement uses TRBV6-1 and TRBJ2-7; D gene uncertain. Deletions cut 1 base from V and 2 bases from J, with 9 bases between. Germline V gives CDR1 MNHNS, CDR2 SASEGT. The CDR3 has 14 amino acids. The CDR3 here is CASSEDGRTYEQYF. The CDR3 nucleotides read TGTGCCAGCAGTGAAGACGGACGGACCTACGAGCAGTACTTC.

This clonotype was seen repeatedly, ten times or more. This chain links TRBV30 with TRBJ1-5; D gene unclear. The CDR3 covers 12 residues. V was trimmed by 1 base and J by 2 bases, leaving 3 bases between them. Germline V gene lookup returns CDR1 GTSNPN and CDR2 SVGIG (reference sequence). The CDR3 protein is CAWSGGNQPQHF. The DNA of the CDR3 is TGTGCCTGGAGTGGGGGCAATCAGCCCCAGCATTTT.

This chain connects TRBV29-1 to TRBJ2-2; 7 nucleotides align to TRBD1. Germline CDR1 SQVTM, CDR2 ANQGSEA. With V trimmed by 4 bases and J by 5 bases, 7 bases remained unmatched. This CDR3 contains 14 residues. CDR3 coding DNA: TGCAGCGTTGGTTGGCAGGGGGTGACCGGGGAGCTGTTTTTT. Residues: CSVGWQGVTGELFF.

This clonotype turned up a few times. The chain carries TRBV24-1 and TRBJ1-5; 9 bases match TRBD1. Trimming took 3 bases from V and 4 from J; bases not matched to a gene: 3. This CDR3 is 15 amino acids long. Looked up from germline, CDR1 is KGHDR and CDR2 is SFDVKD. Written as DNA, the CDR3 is TGTGCCACCAGTGATGAAGGGACAGGGAATCAGCCCCAGCATTTT. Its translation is CATSDEGTGNQPQHF.

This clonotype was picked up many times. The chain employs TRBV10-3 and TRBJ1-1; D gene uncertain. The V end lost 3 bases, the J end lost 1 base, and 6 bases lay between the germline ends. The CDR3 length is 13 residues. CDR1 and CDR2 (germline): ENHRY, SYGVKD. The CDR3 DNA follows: TGTGCCATCAGTGAACTTACGAACACTGAAGCTTTCTTT. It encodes CAISELTNTEAFF.

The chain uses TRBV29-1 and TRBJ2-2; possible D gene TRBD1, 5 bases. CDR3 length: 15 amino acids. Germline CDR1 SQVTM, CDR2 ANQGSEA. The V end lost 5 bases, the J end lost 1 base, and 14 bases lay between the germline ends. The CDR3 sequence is CSVTNRPQNTGELFF. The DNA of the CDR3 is TGCAGCGTTACAAACAGGCCGCAGAACACCGGGGAGCTGTTTTTT.

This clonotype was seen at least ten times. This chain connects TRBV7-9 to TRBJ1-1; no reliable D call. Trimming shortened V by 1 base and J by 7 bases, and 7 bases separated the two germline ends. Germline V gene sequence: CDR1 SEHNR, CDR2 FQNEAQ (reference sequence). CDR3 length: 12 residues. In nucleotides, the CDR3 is TGTGCCAGCAGCTTAGGGCAGTATGAAGCTTTCTTT. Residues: CASSLGQYEAFF. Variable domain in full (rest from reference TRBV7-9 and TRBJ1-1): DTGVSQNPRHKITKRGQNVTFRCDPISEHNRLYWYRQTLGQGPEFLTYFQNEAQLEKSRLLSDRFSAERPKGSFSTLEIQRTEQGDSAMYLCASSLGQYEAFFGQGTRLTVV.

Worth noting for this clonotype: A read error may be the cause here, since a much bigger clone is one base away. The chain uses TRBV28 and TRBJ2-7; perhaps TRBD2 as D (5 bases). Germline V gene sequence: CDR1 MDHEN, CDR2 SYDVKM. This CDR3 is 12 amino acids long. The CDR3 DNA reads TGTGCCAGCAGTTCCCAAGCGAGGGAGCGGTACTTC. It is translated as CASSSQARERYF.

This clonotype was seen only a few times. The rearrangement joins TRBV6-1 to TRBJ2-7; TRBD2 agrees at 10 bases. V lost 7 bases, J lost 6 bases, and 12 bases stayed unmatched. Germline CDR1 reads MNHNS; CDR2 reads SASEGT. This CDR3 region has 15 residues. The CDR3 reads CASNKAGGPSGEQYF. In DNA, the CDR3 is TGTGCCAGCAATAAAGCGGGAGGGCCCTCGGGCGAGCAGTACTTC.

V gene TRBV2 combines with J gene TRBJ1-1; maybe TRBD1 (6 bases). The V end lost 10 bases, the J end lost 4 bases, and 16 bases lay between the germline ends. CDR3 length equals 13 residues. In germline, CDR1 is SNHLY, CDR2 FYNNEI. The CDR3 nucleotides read TGTGCCACAACTCAGGGCAGGGGCACTGAAGCTTTCTTT. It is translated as CATTQGRGTEAFF.

CDR3 loop: CATSDDRGAAKNIQYF. The CDR3, as DNA: TGTGCCACCAGTGATGACAGGGGGGCAGCCAAAAACATTCAGTACTTC. The rearrangement uses TRBV24-1 and TRBJ2-4, with 9 bases fitting TRBD1. There are 16 residues in the CDR3. J lost 0 bases, V lost 3 bases, and 2 bases had no gene match. Germline V gives CDR1 KGHDR, CDR2 SFDVKD.

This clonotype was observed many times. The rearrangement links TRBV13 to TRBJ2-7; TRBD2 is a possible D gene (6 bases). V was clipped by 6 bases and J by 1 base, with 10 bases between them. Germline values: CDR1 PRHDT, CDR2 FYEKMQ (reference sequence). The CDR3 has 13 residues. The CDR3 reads CASSLGRSYEQYF. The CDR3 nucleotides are TGTGCCAGCAGTTTGGGGAGGTCCTACGAGCAGTACTTC. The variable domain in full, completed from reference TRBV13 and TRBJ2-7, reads AAGVIQSPRHLIKEKRETATLKCYPIPRHDTVYWYQQGPGQDPQFLISFYEKMQSDKGSIPDRFSAQQFSDYHSELNMSSLELGDSALYFCASSLGRSYEQYFGPGTRLTVT.

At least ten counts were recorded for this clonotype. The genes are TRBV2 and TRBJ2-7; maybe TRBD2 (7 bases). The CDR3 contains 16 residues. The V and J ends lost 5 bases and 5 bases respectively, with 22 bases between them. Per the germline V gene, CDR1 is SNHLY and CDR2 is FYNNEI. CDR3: CASSHGGTTRQDEQYF. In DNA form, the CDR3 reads TGTGCCAGCAGTCACGGTGGGACTACGAGACAGGACGAGCAGTACTTC.

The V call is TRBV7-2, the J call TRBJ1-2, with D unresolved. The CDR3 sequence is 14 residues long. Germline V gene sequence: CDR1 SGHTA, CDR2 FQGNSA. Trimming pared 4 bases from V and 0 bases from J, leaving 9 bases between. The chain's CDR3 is CASSSRGANYGYTF. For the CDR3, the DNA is TGTGCCAGCAGCTCCCGCGGGGCTAACTATGGCTACACCTTC.

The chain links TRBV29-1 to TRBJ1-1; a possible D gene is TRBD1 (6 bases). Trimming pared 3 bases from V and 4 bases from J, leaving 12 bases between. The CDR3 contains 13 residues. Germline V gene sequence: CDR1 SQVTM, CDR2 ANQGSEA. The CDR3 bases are TGCAGCGTTGAGTGGGGGCTAAGCACTGAAGCTTTCTTT. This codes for CSVEWGLSTEAFF. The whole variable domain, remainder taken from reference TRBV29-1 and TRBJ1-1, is SAVISQKPSRDICQRGTSLTIQCQVDSQVTMMFWYRQQPGQSLTLIATANQGSEATYESGFVIDKFPISRPNLTFSTLTVSNMSPEDSSIYLCSVEWGLSTEAFFGQGTRLTVV.

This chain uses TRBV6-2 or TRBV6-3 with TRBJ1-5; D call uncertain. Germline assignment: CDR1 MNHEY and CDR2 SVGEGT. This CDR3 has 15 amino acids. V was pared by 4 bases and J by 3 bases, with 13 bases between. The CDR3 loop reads CASSSGGRFNQPQHF. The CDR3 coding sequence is TGTGCCAGCAGTTCCGGCGGACGGTTCAATCAGCCCCAGCATTTT.

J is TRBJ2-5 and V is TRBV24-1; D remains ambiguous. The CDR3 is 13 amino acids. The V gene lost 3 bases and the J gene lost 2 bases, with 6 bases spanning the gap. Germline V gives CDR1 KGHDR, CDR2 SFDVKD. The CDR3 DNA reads TGTGCCACCAGTGATGACATGCAAGAGACCCAGTACTTC. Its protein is CATSDDMQETQYF.

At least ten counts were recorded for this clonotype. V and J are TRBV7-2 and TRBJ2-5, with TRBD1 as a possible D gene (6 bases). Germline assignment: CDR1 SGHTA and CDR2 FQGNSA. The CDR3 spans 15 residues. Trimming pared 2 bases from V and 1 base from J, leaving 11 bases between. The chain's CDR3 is CASSLQGSTQETQYF. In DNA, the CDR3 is TGTGCCAGCAGCTTACAGGGGTCGACCCAAGAGACCCAGTACTTC.

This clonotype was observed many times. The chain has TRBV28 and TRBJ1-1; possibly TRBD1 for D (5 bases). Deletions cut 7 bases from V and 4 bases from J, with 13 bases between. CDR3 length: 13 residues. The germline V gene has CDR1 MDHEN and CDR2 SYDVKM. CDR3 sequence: CASTWRGLTEAFF. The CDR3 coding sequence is TGTGCCAGCACCTGGAGGGGTCTCACTGAAGCTTTCTTT.

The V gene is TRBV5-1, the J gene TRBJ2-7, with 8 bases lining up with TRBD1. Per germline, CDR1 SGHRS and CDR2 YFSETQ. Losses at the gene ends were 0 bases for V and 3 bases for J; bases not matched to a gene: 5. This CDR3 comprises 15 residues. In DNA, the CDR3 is TGCGCCAGCAGCTTGGATGGACAGGGACGCTACGAGCAGTACTTC. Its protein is CASSLDGQGRYEQYF.

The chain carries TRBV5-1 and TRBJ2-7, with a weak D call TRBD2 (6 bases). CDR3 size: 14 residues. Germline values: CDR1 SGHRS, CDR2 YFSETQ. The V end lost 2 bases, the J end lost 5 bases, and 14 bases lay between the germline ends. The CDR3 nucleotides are TGCGCCAGCAGCTTCAACGGGAGAGGCGACGAGCAGTACTTC. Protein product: CASSFNGRGDEQYF.

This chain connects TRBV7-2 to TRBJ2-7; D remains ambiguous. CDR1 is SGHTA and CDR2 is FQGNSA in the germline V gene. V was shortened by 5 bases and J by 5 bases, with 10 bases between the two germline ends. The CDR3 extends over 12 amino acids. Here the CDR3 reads CASSPSGHEQYF. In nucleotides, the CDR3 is TGTGCCAGCAGCCCATCCGGCCACGAGCAGTACTTC.

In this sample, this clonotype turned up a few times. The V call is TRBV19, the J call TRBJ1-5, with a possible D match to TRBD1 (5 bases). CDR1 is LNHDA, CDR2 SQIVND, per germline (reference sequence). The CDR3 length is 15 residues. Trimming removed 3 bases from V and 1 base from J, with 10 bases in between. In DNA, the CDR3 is TGTGCCAGTAGTATGAGGGACTTCAGCAATCAGCCCCAGCATTTT. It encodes CASSMRDFSNQPQHF. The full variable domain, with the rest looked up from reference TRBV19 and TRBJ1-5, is DGGITQSPKYLFRKEGQNVTLSCEQNLNHDAMYWYRQDPGQGLRLIYYSQIVNDFQKGDIAEGYSVSREKKESFPLTVTSAQKNPTAFYLCASSMRDFSNQPQHFGDGTRLSIL.

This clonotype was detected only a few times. CDR3 in DNA: TGTGCCAGCAGTTGGGACAACCGGAACACTGAAGCTTTCTTT. It is translated as CASSWDNRNTEAFF. V usage is TRBV28 and J usage is TRBJ1-1, with a weak D call TRBD1 (6 bases). The CDR3 is made up of 14 amino acids. Deletions cut 4 bases from V and 1 base from J, with 10 bases between. Germline CDR1 and CDR2: MDHEN and SYDVKM. The complete variable domain, with remaining parts taken from reference TRBV28 and TRBJ1-1, reads DVKVTQSSRYLVKRTGEKVFLECVQDMDHENMFWYRQDPGLGLRLIYFSYDVKMKEKGDIPEGYSVSREKKERFSLILESASTNQTSMYLCASSWDNRNTEAFFGQGTRLTVV.